The next 14 T cell receptor beta chains were all read from a single sample in a study of blood T cell repertoires in COVID-19. Libraries were prepared by immunoSEQ multiplex PCR; TCRdb keeps only in-frame clonotypes and omits some of them. The table lists about 150,000 clones, approximately 81% of them singletons, with roughly 9% in the top ten. The specimen was peripheral blood. The receptors shown here come from a woman aged 55-70 years with active or convalescent COVID-19.

This sequence joins TRBV7-6 and TRBJ1-1; TRBD1 agrees at 11 bases. Germline trimming cut 4 bases from V and 0 bases from J; bases unmatched to any gene: 10. This CDR3 has 18 amino acids. In germline, CDR1 is SGHVS, CDR2 FNYEAQ. The CDR3 DNA reads TGTGCCAGCAGCTCCTGGGACAGGGGGATGCCCATGAACACTGAAGCTTTCTTT. The encoded protein is CASSSWDRGMPMNTEAFF.

The chain has TRBV27 and TRBJ1-2; a possible D gene is TRBD1 (5 bases). The CDR3 totals 15 residues. Trimming took 5 bases from V and 4 from J, leaving 17 bases between them. Germline V lookup: CDR1 MNHEY, CDR2 SMNVEV (reference sequence). The CDR3, as DNA: TGTGCCAGCAGTCCCTTCAAGGCCGGGGGCTATGGCTACACCTTC. It codes for CASSPFKAGGYGYTF.

The rearrangement uses TRBV16 and TRBJ1-2, with TRBD1 identical over 7 bases. The J segment lost 6 bases and the V segment lost 5 bases, leaving 12 bases of the junction unmatched. CDR3 size: 15 residues. Germline values: CDR1 KGHSY, CDR2 FQNENV. The CDR3 region has the DNA TGTGCCAGCAGCAGGGGCAATACCGGGACAGATGGCTACACCTTC. This encodes CASSRGNTGTDGYTF.

This CDR3 reads CASSLDLGSSTGELFF. The CDR3 coding sequence is TGTGCCAGCAGCTTAGATCTAGGCAGTTCCACCGGGGAGCTGTTTTTT. This chain connects TRBV11-3 to TRBJ2-2; D is unclear. Germline CDR1 reads SGHNT; CDR2 reads YENEEA. The CDR3 sequence is 16 residues long. V lost 0 bases and J lost 4, with 12 bases in between.

V gene TRBV29-1 combines with J gene TRBJ2-1; 10 positions agree with TRBD1. CDR1 is SQVTM and CDR2 is ANQGSEA in the germline V gene. J lost 3 bases, V lost 3 bases, and 8 bases had no gene match. This CDR3 has 16 residues. Here the CDR3 reads CSVDNSWDRGYNEQFF. CDR3 nucleotide sequence: TGCAGCGTTGATAACAGTTGGGACAGGGGCTACAATGAGCAGTTCTTC.

The rearrangement uses TRBV4-1 and TRBJ1-4, with a weak D call TRBD1 (5 bases). V was clipped by 4 bases and J by 0 bases, with 12 bases between them. The CDR3 is 16 amino acids. Per the germline V gene, CDR1 is MGHRA and CDR2 is YSYEKL. The DNA for the CDR3 is TGCGCCAGCAGCCCCCAGGGCACGGCAACTAATGAAAAACTGTTTTTT. Translation: CASSPQGTATNEKLFF.

This clone was seen many times. The gene calls are TRBV9 and TRBJ2-7; D remains unclear. V lost 0 bases and J 3 bases, leaving 13 bases between the germline ends. Per germline, CDR1 SGDLS and CDR2 YYNGEE. The CDR3 has 15 amino acids. CDR3 nucleotide sequence: TGTGCCAGCAGCGTAGAATCGGGTAATCACTACGAGCAGTACTTC. Translated, it gives CASSVESGNHYEQYF.

This sequence joins TRBV13 and TRBJ2-3; 10 positions match TRBD2. The CDR3 runs to 17 residues. J was trimmed by 1 base and V by 5 bases; bases with no gene match: 9. Germline V gene data show CDR1 as PRHDT and CDR2 as FYEKMQ (reference sequence). CDR3 in amino acids: CASSQILAGRGTDTQYF. The CDR3 DNA reads TGTGCCAGCAGCCAAATACTAGCGGGGAGGGGCACAGATACGCAGTATTTT.

A few counts support this clone. V usage is TRBV3-1 (or the pseudogene TRBV3-2) and J usage is TRBJ1-5, with 8 bases fitting TRBD1. This CDR3 contains 13 residues. The J segment lost 7 bases and the V segment lost 3 bases, leaving 2 bases of the junction unmatched. Germline V lookup: CDR1 LGHDT, CDR2 YNNKEL (reference sequence). The CDR3 here is CASSHRGRQPQHF. The DNA for the CDR3 is TGTGCCAGCAGCCACAGGGGGCGGCAGCCCCAGCATTTT.

This sequence joins TRBV6-5 and TRBJ1-1; 7 bases line up with TRBD1. The CDR3 is 14 amino acids. Trimming removed 2 bases from V and 3 bases from J; junction bases left unmatched: 3. The V gene's germline CDR1 is MNHEY and CDR2 SVGAGI. CDR3 DNA sequence: TGTGCCAGCAGTTACCTCGACAGGGACACTGAAGCTTTCTTT. Amino acid sequence: CASSYLDRDTEAFF.

The rearrangement links TRBV19 to TRBJ2-7; TRBD2 agrees at 10 bases. V shed 6 bases and J 6 bases; nucleotides not matched to a gene: 17. This CDR3 contains 17 residues. The V gene's germline CDR1 is LNHDA and CDR2 SQIVND (reference sequence). The CDR3 DNA sequence: TGTGCCAGTAGCCGGACTAGCGGAAAGGGAGGAAACGGCGAGCAGTACTTC. This encodes CASSRTSGKGGNGEQYF.

On this clone itself: Other DNA sequences within the sample encode an identical CDR3. The rearrangement links TRBV2 to TRBJ1-2; no clear D gene. Per germline, CDR1 SNHLY and CDR2 FYNNEI. The CDR3 extends over 12 amino acids. With 1 base removed from V and 4 bases from J, the gap between germline ends came to 4 bases. CDR3 coding DNA: TGTGCCAGCAGTGAAGGAGGCTATGGCTACACCTTC. The encoded protein is CASSEGGYGYTF.

This clone has more than one count but fewer than ten. This chain's CDR3 is CASSTSGNLPGEQFF. CDR3 bases: TGTGCCAGCAGTACTAGCGGGAATTTACCGGGTGAGCAGTTCTTC. V usage is TRBV27 and J usage is TRBJ2-1; 10 bases agree with TRBD2. Germline V gene data show CDR1 as MNHEY and CDR2 as SMNVEV (reference sequence). V lost 5 bases, J lost 9 bases, and 10 bases stayed unmatched. The CDR3 is 15 amino acids.

This clone turned up a few times. The V call is TRBV10-3, the J call TRBJ2-1; TRBD1 matches 8 bases. With V trimmed by 2 bases and J by 1 base, 4 bases remained unmatched. The CDR3 is made up of 16 amino acids. Per germline, CDR1 ENHRY and CDR2 SYGVKD. CDR3 sequence reads: CAISERQGMSYNEQFF. As DNA, the CDR3 is TGTGCCATCAGTGAGAGACAGGGGATGTCCTACAATGAGCAGTTCTTC.